Each of the 12 T cell receptor beta chains below was sequenced from the same sample in a study of T-cell memory formation after mild COVID-19 (dated by TCRdb to 2020 to 2022). Receptors were amplified or captured by 5' RACE. Instrument on record: Illumina NovaSeq 6000. TCRdb trimmed the raw reads at Q25, called clones with MiXCR and kept productive beta chains. Under each unique CDR3 protein, matching rows form one entry showing the most common genes and DNA. The sample records 550,000 to 700,000 distinct CDR3 sequences, about 18% of which are singletons. The leading ten clones occupy roughly 7.7% of the sample. Sequenced input: PBMCs or a T cell subset sorted from them (not recorded which). The origin of the receptors is an adult woman who had mild COVID-19 (a few samples of this study predate the infection). The sample titles of this study are shuffled in the database, so cell type and time point are left out; the donor was told from shared clones.

This clonotype has only a few counts. The V gene is TRBV20-1, the J gene TRBJ2-2; D gene uncertain. The CDR3 consists of 14 residues. The V end lost 5 bases, the J end lost 6 bases, and 16 bases lay between the germline ends. The germline gives CDR1 DFQATT, CDR2 SNEGSKA (reference sequence). CDR3 sequence reads: CSAPLATRPGELFF. In nucleotides, the CDR3 is TGCAGTGCTCCTCTCGCTACTCGTCCCGGGGAGCTGTTTTTT.

This sequence joins TRBV20-1 and TRBJ2-3; 7 positions agree with TRBD1. V shed 7 bases, J shed 2 bases, and the junction held 12 bases outside the gene matches. The CDR3 is made up of 15 amino acids. In germline, CDR1 is DFQATT, CDR2 SNEGSKA (reference sequence). CDR3 sequence: CSVSSGQELTDTQYF. CDR3 in DNA: TGCAGTGTCAGTTCAGGACAGGAGCTCACAGATACGCAGTATTTT.

There are a few counts of this clonotype. The rearrangement uses TRBV7-3 and TRBJ2-1, with D possibly being TRBD1 or TRBD2 (5 bases each). Germline CDR1 and CDR2: SGHTA and FQGTGA. This CDR3 region has 14 residues. The V gene lost 2 bases and the J gene lost 5 bases, with 10 bases spanning the gap. The CDR3 DNA sequence: TGTGCCAGCAGCTTAGTGGGGACCAACAATGAGCAGTTCTTC. Protein product: CASSLVGTNNEQFF.

Only a few counts were recorded for this clonotype. The V gene is TRBV6-2 or TRBV6-3, the J gene TRBJ1-5; D is unclear. The length of the CDR3 is 14 residues. V was cut by 4 bases and J by 3 bases, with 10 bases left in between. Germline values: CDR1 MNHEY, CDR2 SVGEGT. The CDR3 region has the DNA TGTGCCAGCAGTTCCATTGATTCCAATCAGCCCCAGCATTTT. Translated: CASSSIDSNQPQHF.

This clonotype has only a few counts. The V call is TRBV12-3 or TRBV12-4, the J call TRBJ1-6; 8 nucleotides align to TRBD1. The V gene end was trimmed by 2 bases and the J gene end by 7 bases; junction bases not matched to a gene: 4. The CDR3 extends over 15 amino acids. CDR3 protein: CASSLIQGANSPLHF. Written as DNA, the CDR3 is TGTGCCAGCAGTTTAATTCAGGGGGCGAATTCACCCCTCCACTTT.

The V call is TRBV9, the J call TRBJ2-1; 9 nucleotides agree with TRBD2. The CDR3 spans 16 residues. Trimming removed 0 bases from V and 8 bases from J; junction bases left unmatched: 9. CDR1 and CDR2 (germline): SGDLS, YYNGEE. The CDR3 nucleotides read TGTGCCAGCAGCGTAGGGGGACTAGCAAAACCCCATGAGCAGTTCTTC. Translation: CASSVGGLAKPHEQFF.

This clonotype was recorded at least ten times. The chain uses TRBV24-1 and TRBJ2-1; either TRBD1 or TRBD2 may fit D (6 bases each). The CDR3 has 12 amino acids. Trimming shortened V by 12 bases and J by 5 bases, and 13 bases separated the two germline ends. Germline V gene sequence: CDR1 KGHDR, CDR2 SFDVKD. The CDR3 here is CASEGGDNEQFF. DNA for the CDR3: TGTGCCTCCGAGGGGGGTGACAATGAGCAGTTCTTC.

There are a few counts of this clonotype. V is TRBV20-1 and J is TRBJ1-1, with D uncertain. In germline, CDR1 is DFQATT, CDR2 SNEGSKA (reference sequence). Trimming removed 2 bases from V and 4 bases from J, with 14 bases in between. CDR3 size: 14 residues. CDR3 DNA sequence: TGCAGTGCTAGAACGGGAGCGGATAGCACTGAAGCTTTCTTT. Protein product: CSARTGADSTEAFF.

This clonotype was counted a few times. The chain recombines TRBV6-1 with TRBJ1-1; perhaps TRBD1 as D (6 bases). The V gene lost 2 bases and the J gene lost 1 base, with 14 bases spanning the gap. This CDR3 is 16 amino acids long. CDR1 MNHNS and CDR2 SASEGT come from the germline V gene. The CDR3, as DNA: TGTGCCAGCAGTGAACCGGGGGCTCTGGGGAACACTGAAGCTTTCTTT. This gives the protein CASSEPGALGNTEAFF.

This clonotype showed up just a few times. DNA for the CDR3: TGCACCTCCACTGAAGCTTTCTTT. The encoded protein is CTSTEAFF. The genes are TRBV20-1 and TRBJ1-1, with D unclear. Germline values: CDR1 DFQATT, CDR2 SNEGSKA (reference sequence). This CDR3 has 8 amino acids.

This clonotype was picked up many times. CDR3 in amino acids: CSVVPGGPETQYF. The CDR3, as DNA: TGCAGCGTTGTTCCAGGGGGCCCGGAGACCCAGTACTTC. The V gene is TRBV29-1, the J gene TRBJ2-5; TRBD1 matches 8 bases. The germline CDR1 and CDR2 sequences are SQVTM and ANQGSEA. The V gene end was trimmed by 4 bases and the J gene end by 5 bases; junction bases not matched to a gene: 6. The CDR3 consists of 13 residues.

The chain joins TRBV24-1 to TRBJ2-7, with D maybe TRBD1 (6 bases). The CDR3 totals 16 residues. Germline CDR1 reads KGHDR; CDR2 reads SFDVKD. V was pared by 4 bases and J by 2 bases, with 17 bases between. The CDR3 is CATSDSDRPLAYEQYF. In DNA form, the CDR3 reads TGTGCCACCAGTGACTCCGACAGGCCTTTGGCCTACGAGCAGTACTTC.